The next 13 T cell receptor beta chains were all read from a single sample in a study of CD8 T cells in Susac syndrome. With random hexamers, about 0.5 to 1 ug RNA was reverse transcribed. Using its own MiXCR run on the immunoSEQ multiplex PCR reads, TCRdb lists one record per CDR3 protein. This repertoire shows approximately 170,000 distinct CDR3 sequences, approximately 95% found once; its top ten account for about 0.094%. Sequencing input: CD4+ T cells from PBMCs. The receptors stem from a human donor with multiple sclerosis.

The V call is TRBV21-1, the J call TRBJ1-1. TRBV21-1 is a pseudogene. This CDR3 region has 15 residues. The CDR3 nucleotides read TGTGCCAGCAGCAAATCGGGGGACAGGAACACTGAAGCTTTCTTT. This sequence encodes CASSKSGDRNTEAFF.

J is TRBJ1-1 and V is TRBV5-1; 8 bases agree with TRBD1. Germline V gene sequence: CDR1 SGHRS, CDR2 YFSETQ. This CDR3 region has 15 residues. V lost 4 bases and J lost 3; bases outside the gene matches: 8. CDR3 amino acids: CASSERTGSDTEAFF. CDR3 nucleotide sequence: TGCGCCAGCAGCGAAAGGACAGGGAGCGACACTGAAGCTTTCTTT. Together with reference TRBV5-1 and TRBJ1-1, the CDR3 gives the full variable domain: KAGVTQTPRYLIKTRGQQVTLSCSPISGHRSVSWYQQTPGQGLQFLFEYFSETQRNKGNFPGRFSGRQFSNSRSEMNVSTLELGDSALYLCASSERTGSDTEAFFGQGTRLTVV.

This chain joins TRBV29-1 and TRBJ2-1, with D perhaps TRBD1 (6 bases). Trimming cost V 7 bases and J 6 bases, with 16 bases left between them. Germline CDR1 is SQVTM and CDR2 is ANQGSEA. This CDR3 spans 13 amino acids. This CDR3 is CSAHDQGFNEQFF. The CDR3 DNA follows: TGCAGCGCGCATGATCAGGGGTTCAATGAGCAGTTCTTC.

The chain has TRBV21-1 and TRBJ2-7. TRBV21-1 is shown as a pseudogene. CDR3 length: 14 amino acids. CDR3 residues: CASSSEELAYEQYF. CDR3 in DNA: TGTGCCAGCAGTTCGGAGGAGCTAGCCTACGAGCAGTACTTC.

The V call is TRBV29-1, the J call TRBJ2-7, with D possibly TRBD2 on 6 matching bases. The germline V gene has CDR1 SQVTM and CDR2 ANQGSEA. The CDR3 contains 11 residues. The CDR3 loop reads CGGERENEQYF. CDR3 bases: TGCGGCGGGGAAAGAGAAAACGAGCAGTACTTC.

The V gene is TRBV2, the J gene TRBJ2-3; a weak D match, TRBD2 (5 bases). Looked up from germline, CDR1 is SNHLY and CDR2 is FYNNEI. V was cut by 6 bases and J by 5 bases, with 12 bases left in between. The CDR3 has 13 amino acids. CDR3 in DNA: TGTGCCAGCAGGGTGGGAGTAGGAGATACGCAGTATTTT. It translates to CASRVGVGDTQYF. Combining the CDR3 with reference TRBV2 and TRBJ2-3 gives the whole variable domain EPEVTQTPSHQVTQMGQEVILRCVPISNHLYFYWYRQILGQKVEFLVSFYNNEISEKSEIFDDQFSVERPDGSNFTLKIRSTKLEDSAMYFCASRVGVGDTQYFGPGTRLTVL.

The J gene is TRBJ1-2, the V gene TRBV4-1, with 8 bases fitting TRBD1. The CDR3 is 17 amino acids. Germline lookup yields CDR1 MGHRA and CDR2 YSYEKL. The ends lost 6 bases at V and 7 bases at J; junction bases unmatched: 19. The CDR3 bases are TGCGCCAGCAGTTCAAACCGATTGGACAGGGAACTCAGTGGCTACACCTTC. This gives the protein CASSSNRLDRELSGYTF.

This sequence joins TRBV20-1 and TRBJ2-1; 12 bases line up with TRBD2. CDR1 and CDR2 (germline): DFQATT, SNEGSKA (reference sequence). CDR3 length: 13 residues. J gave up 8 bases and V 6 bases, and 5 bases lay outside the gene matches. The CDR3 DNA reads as TGCAGTGCCCGACTAGCGGGAGTTTATGAGCAGTTCTTC. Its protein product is CSARLAGVYEQFF.

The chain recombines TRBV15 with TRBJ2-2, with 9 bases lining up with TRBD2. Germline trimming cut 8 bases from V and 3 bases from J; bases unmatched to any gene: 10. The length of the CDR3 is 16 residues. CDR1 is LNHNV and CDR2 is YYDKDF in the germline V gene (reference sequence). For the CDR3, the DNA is TGTGCCACCTCACCCCGCGGGGGGGCGGACACCGGGGAGCTGTTTTTT. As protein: CATSPRGGADTGELFF.

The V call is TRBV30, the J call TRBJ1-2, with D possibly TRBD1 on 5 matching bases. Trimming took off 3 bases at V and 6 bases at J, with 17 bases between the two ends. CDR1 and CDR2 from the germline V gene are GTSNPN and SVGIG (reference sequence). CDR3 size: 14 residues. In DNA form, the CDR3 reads TGTGCCTGGAGCGCCCCGGGGGACGGGCATGGCTACACCTTC. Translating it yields CAWSAPGDGHGYTF.

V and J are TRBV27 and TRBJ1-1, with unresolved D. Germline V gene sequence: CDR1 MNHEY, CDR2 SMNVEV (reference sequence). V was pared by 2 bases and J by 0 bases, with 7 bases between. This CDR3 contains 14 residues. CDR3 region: CASSLNGMNTEAFF. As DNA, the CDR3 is TGTGCCAGCAGTTTAAATGGGATGAACACTGAAGCTTTCTTT.

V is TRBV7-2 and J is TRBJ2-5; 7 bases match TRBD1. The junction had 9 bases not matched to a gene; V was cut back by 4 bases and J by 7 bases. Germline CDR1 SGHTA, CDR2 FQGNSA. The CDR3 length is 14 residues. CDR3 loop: CASSSYRGWGTQYF. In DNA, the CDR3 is TGTGCCAGCAGCTCCTACAGGGGATGGGGGACCCAGTACTTC.

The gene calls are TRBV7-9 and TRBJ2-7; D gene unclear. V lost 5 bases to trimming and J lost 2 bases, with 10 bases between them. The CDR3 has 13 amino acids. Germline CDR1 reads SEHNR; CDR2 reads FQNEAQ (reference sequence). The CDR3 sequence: CASSPVATYEQYF. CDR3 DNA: TGTGCCAGCAGCCCCGTGGCGACCTACGAGCAGTACTTC.